The rows below give T cell receptor beta chains drawn from one sample of a study of Graves' ophthalmopathy and Graves' hyperthyroidism. TCRdb independently ran MiXCR on the multiplex PCR reads; one entry per CDR3 protein. The data hold about 700,000 distinct CDR3 sequences, with about 44% observed a single time. The material sequenced was peripheral blood. Every receptor here comes from an adult man with Graves' ophthalmopathy. The CDR3 runs from the conserved cysteine through the conserved F or W. A D gene is named only where the DNA matches it firmly. Clone size, where shown, is once, few, many, or a class for clones that have expanded.

clone size: few; D gene: TRBD1; J gene: TRBJ1-1; V gene: TRBV6-4; CDR3 DNA: TGTGCCAGCAGTGACGGTGCCGACAGGGGGCTCGAGGACACTGAAGCTTTCTTT; CDR3 protein: CASSDGADRGLEDTEAFF
clone size: many; D gene: .; J gene: TRBJ2-5; V gene: TRBV10-1; CDR3 DNA: TGCGCCAGCAGTGAGTCCTTAGGGGAGACCCAGTACTTC; CDR3 protein: CASSESLGETQYF
clone size: .; D gene: .; J gene: TRBJ2-2; V gene: TRBV11-2; CDR3 DNA: TGTGCCAGCAGCCTGTTTTCCTCCTCGAACACCGGGGAGCTGTTTTTT; CDR3 protein: CASSLFSSSNTGELFF
clone size: many; D gene: TRBD2; J gene: TRBJ2-5; V gene: TRBV12-3/TRBV12-4; CDR3 DNA: TGTGCCAGCAGCCCACGACTAGCGGGGGGGGAGACCCAGTACTTC; CDR3 protein: CASSPRLAGGETQYF
clone size: once; D gene: .; J gene: TRBJ2-1; V gene: TRBV2; CDR3 DNA: TGTGCCAGCAGACCGGGACAGACGGCGGGAGGTCAGTTCTTC; CDR3 protein: CASRPGQTAGGQFF
clone size: few; D gene: TRBD1; J gene: TRBJ1-5; V gene: TRBV19; CDR3 DNA: TGTGCCAGTAGTATTAATACAGGGGACAATCAGCCCCAGCATTTT; CDR3 protein: CASSINTGDNQPQHF
clone size: .; D gene: .; J gene: TRBJ1-6; V gene: TRBV9; CDR3 DNA: TGTGCCAGCAGTTACTCCCCCGCTAATAATTCACCCCTCCACTTT; CDR3 protein: CASSYSPANNSPLHF
clone size: .; D gene: .; J gene: TRBJ2-2; V gene: TRBV19; CDR3 DNA: TGTGCCAGCAAAGAACAGGGGAACACCGGGGAGCTGTTTTTT; CDR3 protein: CASKEQGNTGELFF
clone size: few; D gene: .; J gene: TRBJ2-2; V gene: TRBV7-9; CDR3 DNA: TGTGCCAGCAGCTTATCTTATGGGGGCTCCGGGGAGCTGTTTTTT; CDR3 protein: CASSLSYGGSGELFF
clone size: .; D gene: TRBD1; J gene: TRBJ1-2; V gene: TRBV24-1; CDR3 DNA: TGTGCCAGCAGCCCCGGGACAGGGGGCGCCTACTATGGCTACACCTTC; CDR3 protein: CASSPGTGGAYYGYTF
clone size: few; D gene: .; J gene: TRBJ2-7; V gene: TRBV7-9; CDR3 DNA: TGTGCCAGCAGCTCAACATGGGAGCAGTACTTC; CDR3 protein: CASSSTWEQYF
clone size: few; D gene: TRBD1; J gene: TRBJ1-2; V gene: TRBV25-1; CDR3 DNA: TGTGCCAGCAGTACAGTTAGGACAGGAGGATTCTATGGCTACACCTTC; CDR3 protein: CASSTVRTGGFYGYTF
clone size: many; D gene: TRBD1; J gene: TRBJ1-4; V gene: TRBV7-8; CDR3 DNA: TGTGCCAGCAGCCGTACCCCCGGGACAGGGGTTGAAAAACTGTTTTTT; CDR3 protein: CASSRTPGTGVEKLFF
clone size: many; D gene: TRBD1; J gene: TRBJ2-5; V gene: TRBV10-3; CDR3 DNA: TGTGCCATCAGTGGCCCGGGACAGGGCGAAGAGACCCAGTACTTC; CDR3 protein: CAISGPGQGEETQYF
clone size: .; D gene: .; J gene: TRBJ2-2; V gene: TRBV25-1; CDR3 DNA: TGTGCCAGCAGGAAGACAGGGCTAGCGAGAAACACCGGGGAGCTGTTTTTT; CDR3 protein: CASRKTGLARNTGELFF
clone size: few; D gene: TRBD1; J gene: TRBJ1-2; V gene: TRBV2; CDR3 DNA: TGTGCCAGCAGTAAACAGGGGGGGAACTATGGCTACACCTTC; CDR3 protein: CASSKQGGNYGYTF
clone size: many; D gene: TRBD1; J gene: TRBJ2-7; V gene: TRBV7-2; CDR3 DNA: TGTGCCAGCAGCCCAGGACAGGGGGTCTACGAGCAGTACTTC; CDR3 protein: CASSPGQGVYEQYF
clone size: .; D gene: .; J gene: TRBJ1-6; V gene: TRBV10-3; CDR3 DNA: TGTGCCAGCAGTTATTCTCCAGGGGTCAGCAATTCACCCCTCCACTTT; CDR3 protein: CASSYSPGVSNSPLHF
clone size: .; D gene: .; J gene: TRBJ1-1; V gene: TRBV7-6; CDR3 DNA: TGTGCCAGCAGCTTGCTTTATCCTGGAGGTTCGTTGGCTTTAGCGGCTTTCTTT; CDR3 protein: CASSLLYPGGSLALAAFF
clone size: many; D gene: .; J gene: TRBJ1-2; V gene: TRBV2; CDR3 DNA: TGTGCCAGCGAGCCAGGGGCCTATGGCTACACCTTC; CDR3 protein: CASEPGAYGYTF
clone size: few; D gene: .; J gene: TRBJ2-3; V gene: TRBV7-6; CDR3 DNA: TGTGCCAGCACCAATACAGATACGCAGTATTTT; CDR3 protein: CASTNTDTQYF
clone size: .; D gene: .; J gene: TRBJ1-1; V gene: TRBV19; CDR3 DNA: TGTGCCAGTAGTCCCAGTCTTACTGAAGCTTTCTTT; CDR3 protein: CASSPSLTEAFF
clone size: .; D gene: .; J gene: TRBJ1-2; V gene: TRBV6-5; CDR3 DNA: TGTGCCAGCAGTTACTCTAACAGTTTTGGCTACACCTTC; CDR3 protein: CASSYSNSFGYTF
clone size: few; D gene: TRBD1; J gene: TRBJ1-5; V gene: TRBV25-1; CDR3 DNA: TGTGCCAGCAGTTCAGGGGGCCGCGGCAATCAGCCCCAGCATTTT; CDR3 protein: CASSSGGRGNQPQHF
clone size: .; D gene: .; J gene: TRBJ1-1; V gene: TRBV13; CDR3 DNA: TGTGCCAGCAGCGGACAGATGGACACTGAAGCTTTCTTT; CDR3 protein: CASSGQMDTEAFF
clone size: few; D gene: .; J gene: TRBJ1-3; V gene: TRBV19; CDR3 DNA: TGTGCCAGTAGGACAGAGGAATCCCGCTCTGGAAACACCATATATTTT; CDR3 protein: CASRTEESRSGNTIYF
clone size: .; D gene: .; J gene: TRBJ2-3; V gene: TRBV7-2; CDR3 DNA: TGTGCCAGCAGCTTTATAGGGGGACGGCAGTATTTT; CDR3 protein: CASSFIGGRQYF
clone size: .; D gene: .; J gene: TRBJ1-1; V gene: TRBV9; CDR3 DNA: TGTGCCAGCAGCGTAGACGAGACGGGAAACACTGAAGCTTTCTTT; CDR3 protein: CASSVDETGNTEAFF
clone size: .; D gene: .; J gene: TRBJ2-2; V gene: TRBV7-9; CDR3 DNA: TGTGCCAGCAGCGTAGGGGGGGTCGCCGGGGAGCTGTTTTTT; CDR3 protein: CASSVGGVAGELFF
clone size: .; D gene: TRBD2; J gene: TRBJ2-5; V gene: TRBV29-1; CDR3 DNA: TGCAGCGGTGGGACTAGCCCCCAAGAGACCCAGTACTTC; CDR3 protein: CSGGTSPQETQYF
clone size: few; D gene: .; J gene: TRBJ1-6; V gene: TRBV7-2; CDR3 DNA: TGTGCCAGCAGCTTATTTTGGCAGATGACCAATTCACCCCTCCACTTT; CDR3 protein: CASSLFWQMTNSPLHF
clone size: once; D gene: TRBD1; J gene: TRBJ2-7; V gene: TRBV12-3/TRBV12-4; CDR3 DNA: TGTGCCAGCAGTTTAGCCTTAGGACAGGGGAACGAGCAGTACTTC; CDR3 protein: CASSLALGQGNEQYF
clone size: few; D gene: .; J gene: TRBJ2-7; V gene: TRBV6-5; CDR3 DNA: TGTGCCAGCACCGGACACTCAACCTACGAGCAGTACTTC; CDR3 protein: CASTGHSTYEQYF
clone size: .; D gene: .; J gene: TRBJ2-7; V gene: TRBV5-8; CDR3 DNA: TGTGCCAGCACCATGGACGGCGGGAACGACGAGCAGTACTTC; CDR3 protein: CASTMDGGNDEQYF
clone size: few; D gene: TRBD2; J gene: TRBJ2-7; V gene: TRBV20-1; CDR3 DNA: TGCAGTGCTAGAGATCTGGCGGGAGCGCCTGGATACGAGCAGTACTTC; CDR3 protein: CSARDLAGAPGYEQYF
clone size: few; D gene: TRBD2; J gene: TRBJ2-2; V gene: TRBV19; CDR3 DNA: TGTGCCAGTAGTATGCCGGGGGGGTACACGAACACCGGGGAGCTGTTTTTT; CDR3 protein: CASSMPGGYTNTGELFF
clone size: .; D gene: .; J gene: TRBJ1-1; V gene: TRBV7-9; CDR3 DNA: TGTGCCAGCAGCTTAATTCCCCAGATGAACACTGAAGCTTTCTTT; CDR3 protein: CASSLIPQMNTEAFF
clone size: once; D gene: TRBD1; J gene: TRBJ1-6; V gene: TRBV10-3; CDR3 DNA: TGTGCCATCATGGGGGACAGGCTACACTTT; CDR3 protein: CAIMGDRLHF
clone size: .; D gene: TRBD1; J gene: TRBJ1-4; V gene: TRBV6-2/TRBV6-3; CDR3 DNA: TGTGCCAGCACAGGGGGAGGGTCCGATGAAAAACTGTTTTTT; CDR3 protein: CASTGGGSDEKLFF
clone size: .; D gene: .; J gene: TRBJ1-1; V gene: TRBV10-3; CDR3 DNA: TGTGCCATCAGTCACACACTGGAAGCTTTCTTT; CDR3 protein: CAISHTLEAFF
clone size: few; D gene: .; J gene: TRBJ2-7; V gene: TRBV4-1; CDR3 DNA: TGCGCCAGCAGCCAAACTTGGACAGCGGCCTACGAGCAGTACTTC; CDR3 protein: CASSQTWTAAYEQYF
clone size: .; D gene: .; J gene: TRBJ1-1; V gene: TRBV7-2; CDR3 DNA: TGTGCGGGTGGAGTCGGGGGGATAAACACTGAAGCTTTCTTT; CDR3 protein: CAGGVGGINTEAFF
clone size: .; D gene: TRBD1; J gene: TRBJ1-1; V gene: TRBV20-1; CDR3 DNA: TGCAGTCCGGGACAGGGGGTCTGGGCTTTCTTT; CDR3 protein: CSPGQGVWAFF
clone size: many; D gene: .; J gene: TRBJ2-2; V gene: TRBV7-9; CDR3 DNA: TGTGCCAGCAGCACCGGGGGCGGGGAGCTGTTTTTT; CDR3 protein: CASSTGGGELFF
clone size: .; D gene: .; J gene: TRBJ2-2; V gene: TRBV25-1; CDR3 DNA: TGTGCCAGCAGTTTTTCCACAGTATCGAGCACCGGGGAGCTGTTTTTT; CDR3 protein: CASSFSTVSSTGELFF
clone size: many; D gene: .; J gene: TRBJ1-4; V gene: TRBV29-1; CDR3 DNA: TGCAGCGTTGAAGCGGTGGGGGAAGCAACTAATGAAAAACTGTTTTTT; CDR3 protein: CSVEAVGEATNEKLFF
clone size: many; D gene: TRBD1; J gene: TRBJ2-7; V gene: TRBV20-1; CDR3 DNA: TGCAGTGCAGAATACAGGGGCAGACTAACCTACGAGCAGTACTTC; CDR3 protein: CSAEYRGRLTYEQYF
clone size: few; D gene: .; J gene: TRBJ1-1; V gene: TRBV6-1; CDR3 DNA: TGTGCCAGCAGTTACGCGGACGGAGGGAACACTGAAGCTTTCTTT; CDR3 protein: CASSYADGGNTEAFF
clone size: .; D gene: TRBD1; J gene: TRBJ1-5; V gene: TRBV24-1; CDR3 DNA: TGTGCCACCAGTGATTCGAAATCCGGGACAGGGGGGGAGCCCCAGCATTTT; CDR3 protein: CATSDSKSGTGGEPQHF
clone size: .; D gene: .; J gene: TRBJ2-6; V gene: TRBV6-1; CDR3 DNA: TGTGCCAGCAGTGAGGACAGCACATCTGGGGCCAACGTCCTGACTTTC; CDR3 protein: CASSEDSTSGANVLTF
clone size: .; D gene: TRBD1; J gene: TRBJ1-4; V gene: TRBV29-1; CDR3 DNA: TGCAGCGTCACAGGGGGCTGCCTTGGGGAAAAACTGTTTTTT; CDR3 protein: CSVTGGCLGEKLFF
clone size: .; D gene: .; J gene: TRBJ2-2; V gene: TRBV24-1; CDR3 DNA: TGTGCCACCAGTGCCATCGGGACCTACACCGGGGAGCTGTTTTTT; CDR3 protein: CATSAIGTYTGELFF
clone size: .; D gene: .; J gene: TRBJ1-1; V gene: TRBV20-1; CDR3 DNA: TGCAGTGCTAGAAGGACTCTGAACACTGAAGCTTTCTTT; CDR3 protein: CSARRTLNTEAFF
clone size: few; D gene: .; J gene: TRBJ2-7; V gene: TRBV7-3; CDR3 DNA: TGTGCCAGCAGCTTAGTTGAAGATTCGCGCGAGCAGTACTTC; CDR3 protein: CASSLVEDSREQYF
clone size: .; D gene: TRBD1; J gene: TRBJ2-7; V gene: TRBV29-1; CDR3 DNA: TGCAGCGAGGGACAGGACGAGCAGTACTTC; CDR3 protein: CSEGQDEQYF
clone size: .; D gene: .; J gene: TRBJ1-2; V gene: TRBV29-1; CDR3 DNA: TGCAGCGGGGGGTGGCACTATGGCTACACCTTC; CDR3 protein: CSGGWHYGYTF
clone size: few; D gene: .; J gene: TRBJ2-5; V gene: TRBV20-1; CDR3 DNA: TGCAGTGCTCGCAGGGCGGGAGAGACCCAGTACTTC; CDR3 protein: CSARRAGETQYF
clone size: few; D gene: .; J gene: TRBJ2-7; V gene: TRBV7-6; CDR3 DNA: TGTGCCAGCAGCTTACCGGGGAACCCCTACGAGCAGTACTTC; CDR3 protein: CASSLPGNPYEQYF